The TCR beta chain under discussion was sequenced for a study of shared clonotypes between healthy human individuals. General study results and limits: Some naive CD4 clonotypes, roughly 5%, turned up in common across several donors. Researchers sampled only blood; tissue repertoires likely differ.

Only a few counts were recorded for this clone. What it binds is unknown. A deep-level run was used for the assay. Original data processing: ImmunoSEQ gave junction-only sequences without quality scores, so filtering differed. Here immunoSEQ multiplex PCR was the method, and the copy in TCRdb shows in-frame clones only, minus some. That table supplies the V and J calls and clone size; D and trimming were determined from the DNA. The sample records more than 2 million clones, about 93% being singletons. Cells designated naive CD8 were CD45RO-negative and were positively selected for CCR7, with terminally differentiated effector memory CD45RA+ cells excluded. Germline CDR1 and CDR2: MGHRA and YSYEKL. V was pared by 0 bases and J by 6 bases, with 4 bases of the junction left unmatched. This CDR3 is 15 amino acids long.

The gene calls are TRBV4-1 and TRBJ1-5, with 8 nucleotides matching TRBD1. Sample: naive CD8+ T cells from PBMCs. This receptor was identified in a man between 18 and 35 years old in good health. Some clones in this sample may be carry-over from other donors' samples. DNA for the CDR3: TGCGCCAGCAGCCAAGACAGGGGGCGAACTCAGCCCCAGCATTTT. It translates to CASSQDRGRTQPQHF.